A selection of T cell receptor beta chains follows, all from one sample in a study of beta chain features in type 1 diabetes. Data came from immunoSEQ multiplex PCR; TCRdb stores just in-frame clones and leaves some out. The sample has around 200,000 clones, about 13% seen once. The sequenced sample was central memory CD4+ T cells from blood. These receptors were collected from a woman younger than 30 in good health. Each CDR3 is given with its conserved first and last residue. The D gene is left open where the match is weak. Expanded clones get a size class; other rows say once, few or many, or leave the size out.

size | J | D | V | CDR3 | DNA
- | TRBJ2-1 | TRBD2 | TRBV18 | CASSPQTSGRSDNEQFF | TGTGCCAGCTCACCACAGACTAGCGGGAGGTCGGACAATGAGCAGTTCTTC
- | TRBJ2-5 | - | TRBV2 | CASSKSSWETQYF | TGTGCCAGCAGTAAGTCGAGCTGGGAGACCCAGTACTTC
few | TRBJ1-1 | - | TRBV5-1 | CASSSRLNTEAFF | TGCGCCAGCAGCTCTAGGTTGAACACTGAAGCTTTCTTT
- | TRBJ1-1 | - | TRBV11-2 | CASSPRQGKGEAFF | TGTGCCAGCAGCCCTCGTCAGGGGAAGGGTGAAGCTTTCTTT
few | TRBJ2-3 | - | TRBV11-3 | CASSFWGPDTQYF | TGTGCCAGCAGCTTCTGGGGCCCAGATACGCAGTATTTT
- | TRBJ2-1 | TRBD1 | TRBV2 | CASTPTGQLFNEQFF | TGTGCCAGCACCCCCACGGGACAGCTTTTTAATGAGCAGTTCTTC
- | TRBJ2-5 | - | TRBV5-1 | CASSSQQETQYF | TGCGCCAGCAGCTCACAGCAAGAGACCCAGTACTTC
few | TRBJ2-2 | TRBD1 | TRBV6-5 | CASSSGQGGTGELFF | TGTGCCAGCAGTTCTGGACAGGGAGGCACCGGGGAGCTGTTTTTT
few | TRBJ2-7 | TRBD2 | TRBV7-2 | CASSLDSTSGAKYF | TGTGCCAGCAGCTTAGATAGCACTAGCGGAGCGAAGTACTTC
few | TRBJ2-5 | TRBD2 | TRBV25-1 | CASSALAGGVGETQYF | TGTGCCAGCAGTGCCCTAGCGGGAGGGGTGGGGGAGACCCAGTACTTC
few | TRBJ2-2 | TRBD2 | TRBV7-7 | CASTIAGGSGELFF | TGTGCCAGTACAATAGCGGGAGGGTCCGGGGAGCTGTTTTTT
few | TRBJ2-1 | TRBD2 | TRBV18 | CASSPSTSGRGNEQFF | TGTGCCAGCTCACCTTCGACTAGCGGGAGGGGAAATGAGCAGTTCTTC
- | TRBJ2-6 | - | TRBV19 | CAGRESGANVLTF | TGTGCCGGACGGGAGTCTGGGGCCAACGTCCTGACTTTC
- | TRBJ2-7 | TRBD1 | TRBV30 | CAWLAGGPYEQYF | TGTGCCTGGTTGGCAGGGGGACCCTACGAGCAGTACTTC
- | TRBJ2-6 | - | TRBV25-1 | CASSGPRYSGANVLTF | TGTGCCAGCAGTGGTCCCCGTTACTCTGGGGCCAACGTCCTGACTTTC
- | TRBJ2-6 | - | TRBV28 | CASSGPRTGYSGANVLTF | TGTGCCAGCAGTGGACCCCGTACGGGATACTCTGGGGCCAACGTCCTGACTTTC
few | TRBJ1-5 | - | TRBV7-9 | CASSLAAAPNQPQHF | TGTGCCAGCAGCTTAGCGGCTGCCCCAAATCAGCCCCAGCATTTT
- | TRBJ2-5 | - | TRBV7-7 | CASSVIQETQYF | TGTGCTAGCAGCGTTATCCAGGAGACCCAGTACTTC
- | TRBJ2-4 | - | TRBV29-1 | CSVEGASAKNIQYF | TGCAGCGTTGAAGGGGCGTCAGCCAAAAACATTCAGTACTTC
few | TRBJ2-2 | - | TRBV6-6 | CASSRQANTGELFF | TGTGCCAGCAGCCGACAGGCAAACACCGGGGAGCTGTTTTTT
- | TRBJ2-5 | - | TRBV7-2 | CASSLGYRTWTQYF | TGTGCCAGCAGCTTAGGGTACCGGACTTGGACCCAGTACTTC
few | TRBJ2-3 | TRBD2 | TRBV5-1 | CASSLATSGSGDTQYF | TGCGCCAGCAGCTTGGCCACTAGCGGGAGTGGAGATACGCAGTATTTT
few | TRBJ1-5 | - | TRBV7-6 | CASSLEAGHNQPQHF | TGTGCCAGCAGCTTAGAAGCGGGGCACAATCAGCCCCAGCATTTT
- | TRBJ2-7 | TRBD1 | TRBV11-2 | CASSLTGTGPYEQYF | TGTGCCAGCAGCTTAACCGGGACAGGACCATACGAGCAGTACTTC
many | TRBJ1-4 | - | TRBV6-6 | CASSYGQGLGNEKLFF | TGTGCCAGCAGTTACGGGCAGGGCTTGGGGAATGAAAAACTGTTTTTT
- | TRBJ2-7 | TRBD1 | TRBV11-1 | CASSLTGTGSYEQYF | TGTGCCAGCAGCTTAACCGGGACAGGATCCTACGAGCAGTACTTC
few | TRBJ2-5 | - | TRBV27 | CASSPRGIGWETQYF | TGTGCCAGCAGCCCTCGAGGGATAGGATGGGAGACCCAGTACTTC
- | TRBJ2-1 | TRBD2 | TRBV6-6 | CASYEREGSEQFF | TGTGCCAGCTACGAGCGGGAGGGGAGTGAGCAGTTCTTC
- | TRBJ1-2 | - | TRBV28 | CASSFLNYGYTF | TGTGCCAGCAGTTTTCTTAACTATGGCTACACCTTC
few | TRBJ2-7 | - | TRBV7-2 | CASSLDLSASSAYEQYF | TGTGCCAGCAGCTTAGATCTGTCGGCTAGCAGTGCCTACGAGCAGTACTTC
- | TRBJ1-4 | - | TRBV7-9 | CASSKRGIGEKLFF | TGTGCCAGCAGCAAGAGAGGGATAGGGGAAAAACTGTTTTTT
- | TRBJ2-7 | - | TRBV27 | CASSSQGRYEQYF | TGTGCCAGCAGTTCACAGGGAAGATACGAGCAGTACTTC
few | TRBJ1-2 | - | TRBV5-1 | CASSLDSNGYTF | TGCGCCAGCAGCTTGGACAGTAATGGCTACACCTTC
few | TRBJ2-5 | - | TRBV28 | CASSLIVSGGETQYF | TGTGCCAGCAGTTTAATTGTGTCTGGAGGAGAGACCCAGTACTTC
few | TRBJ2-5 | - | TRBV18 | CASSPRSRGYETQYF | TGTGCCAGCTCACCACGGAGTAGAGGGTACGAGACCCAGTACTTC
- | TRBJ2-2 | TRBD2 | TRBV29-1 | CSVSGSGANTGELFF | TGCAGCGTTAGTGGTAGCGGGGCGAACACCGGGGAGCTGTTTTTT